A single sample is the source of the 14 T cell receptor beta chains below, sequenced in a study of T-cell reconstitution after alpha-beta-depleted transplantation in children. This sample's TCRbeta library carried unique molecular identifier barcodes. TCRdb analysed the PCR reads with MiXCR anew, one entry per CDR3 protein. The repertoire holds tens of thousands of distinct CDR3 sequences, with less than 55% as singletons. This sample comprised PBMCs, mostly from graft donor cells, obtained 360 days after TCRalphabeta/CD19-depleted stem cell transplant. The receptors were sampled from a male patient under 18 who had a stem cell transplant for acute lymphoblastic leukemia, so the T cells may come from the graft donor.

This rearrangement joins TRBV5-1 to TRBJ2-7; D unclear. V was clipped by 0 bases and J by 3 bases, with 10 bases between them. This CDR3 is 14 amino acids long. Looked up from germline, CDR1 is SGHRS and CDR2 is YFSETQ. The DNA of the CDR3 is TGCGCCAGCAGCTTGGAAGCTATCTACTACGAGCAGTACTTC. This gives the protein CASSLEAIYYEQYF.

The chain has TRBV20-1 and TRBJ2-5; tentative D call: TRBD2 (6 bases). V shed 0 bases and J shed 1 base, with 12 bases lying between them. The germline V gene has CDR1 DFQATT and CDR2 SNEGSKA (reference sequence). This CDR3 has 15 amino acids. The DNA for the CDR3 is TGCAGTGCTAGAGATCCGGGAGCGGTCCAAGAGACCCAGTACTTC. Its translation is CSARDPGAVQETQYF.

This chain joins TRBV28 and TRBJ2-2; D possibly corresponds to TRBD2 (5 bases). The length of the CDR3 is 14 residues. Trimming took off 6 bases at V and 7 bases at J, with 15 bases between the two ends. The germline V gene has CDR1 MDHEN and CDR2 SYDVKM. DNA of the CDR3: TGTGCCAGCAGACAACTCCCACGGGGCGGGGAGCTGTTTTTT. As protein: CASRQLPRGGELFF.

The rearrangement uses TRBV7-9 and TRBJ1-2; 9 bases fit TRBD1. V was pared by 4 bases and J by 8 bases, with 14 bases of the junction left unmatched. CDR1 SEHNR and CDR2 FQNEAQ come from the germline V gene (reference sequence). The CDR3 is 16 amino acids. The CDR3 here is CASSSSGRRDRGGYTF. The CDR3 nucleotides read TGTGCCAGCAGCTCCAGCGGGAGGCGCGACAGGGGGGGCTACACCTTC.

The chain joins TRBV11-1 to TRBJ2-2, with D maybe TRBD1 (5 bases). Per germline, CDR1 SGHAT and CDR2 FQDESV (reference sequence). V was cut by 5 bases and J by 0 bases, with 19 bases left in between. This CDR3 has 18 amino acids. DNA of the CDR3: TGTGCCAGCAGCCGTCCCGGACACCAAACGCCGAACACCGGGGAGCTGTTTTTT. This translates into CASSRPGHQTPNTGELFF.

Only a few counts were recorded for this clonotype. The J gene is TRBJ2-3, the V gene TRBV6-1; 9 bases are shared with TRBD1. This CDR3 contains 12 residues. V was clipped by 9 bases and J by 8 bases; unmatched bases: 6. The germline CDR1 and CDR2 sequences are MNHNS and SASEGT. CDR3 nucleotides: TGTGCCAGTACAGGGGGCACGGGTACGCAGTATTTT. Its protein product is CASTGGTGTQYF.

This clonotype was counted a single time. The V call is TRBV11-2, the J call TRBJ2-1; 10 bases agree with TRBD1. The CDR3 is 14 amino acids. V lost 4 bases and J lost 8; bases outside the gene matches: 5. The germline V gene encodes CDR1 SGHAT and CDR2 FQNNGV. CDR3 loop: CASSSWDRGDEQFF. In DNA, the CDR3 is TGTGCCAGCAGCTCCTGGGACAGGGGCGATGAGCAGTTCTTC.

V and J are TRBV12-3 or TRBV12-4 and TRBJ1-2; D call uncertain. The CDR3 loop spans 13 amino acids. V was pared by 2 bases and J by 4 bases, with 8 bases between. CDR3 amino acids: CASSLSGIYGYTF. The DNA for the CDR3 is TGTGCCAGCAGTTTATCGGGTATCTATGGCTACACCTTC.

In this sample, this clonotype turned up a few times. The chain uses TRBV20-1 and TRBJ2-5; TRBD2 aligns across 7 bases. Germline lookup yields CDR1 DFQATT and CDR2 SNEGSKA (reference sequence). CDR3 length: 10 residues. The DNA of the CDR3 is TGCAGGGGGGGGGAAGAGACCCAGTACTTC. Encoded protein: CRGGEETQYF.

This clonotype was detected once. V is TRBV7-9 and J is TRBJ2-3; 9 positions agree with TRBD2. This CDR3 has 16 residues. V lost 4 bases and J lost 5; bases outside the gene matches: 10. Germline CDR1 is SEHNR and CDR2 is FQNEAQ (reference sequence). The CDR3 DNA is TGTGCCAGCAGCTCCCAGCGGACTAGCGTAATAGATACGCAGTATTTT. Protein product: CASSSQRTSVIDTQYF.

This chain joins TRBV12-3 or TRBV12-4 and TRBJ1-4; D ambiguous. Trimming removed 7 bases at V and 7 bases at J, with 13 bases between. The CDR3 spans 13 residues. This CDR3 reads CASTPRRGEKLFF. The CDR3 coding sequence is TGTGCCAGCACCCCGAGGCGGGGTGAAAAACTGTTTTTT.

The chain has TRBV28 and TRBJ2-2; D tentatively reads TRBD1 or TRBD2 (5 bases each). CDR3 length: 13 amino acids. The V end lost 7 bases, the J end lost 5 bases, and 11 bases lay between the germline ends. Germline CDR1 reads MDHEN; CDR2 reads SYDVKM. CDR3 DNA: TGTGCCAGCATCGGGACCGGGACCGGGGAGCTGTTTTTT. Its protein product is CASIGTGTGELFF.

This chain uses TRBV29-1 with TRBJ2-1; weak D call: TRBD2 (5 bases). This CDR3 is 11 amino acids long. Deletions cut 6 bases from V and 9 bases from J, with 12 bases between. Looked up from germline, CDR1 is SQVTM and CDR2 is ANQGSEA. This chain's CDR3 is CSVLVIGEQFF. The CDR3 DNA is TGCAGCGTACTAGTCATCGGTGAGCAGTTCTTC.

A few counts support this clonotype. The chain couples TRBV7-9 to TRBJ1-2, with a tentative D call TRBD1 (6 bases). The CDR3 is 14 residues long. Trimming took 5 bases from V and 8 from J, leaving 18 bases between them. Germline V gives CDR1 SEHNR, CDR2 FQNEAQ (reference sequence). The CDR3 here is CASSVILQGGGYTF. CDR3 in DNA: TGTGCCAGCAGCGTAATTTTACAGGGAGGGGGCTACACCTTC.